The 20 T cell receptor beta chains in this list originate from one sample, sequenced in a study of cytotoxic CD8 clonotypes in ibrutinib-treated CLL. The table came from immunoSEQ multiplex PCR; TCRdb's copy has only in-frame clones and leaves some out. This table has 90,000 to 95,000 clones, 77% appearing once. Source: PBMCs, taken after 24 months of ibrutinib treatment. These receptors all stem from a human donor with chronic lymphocytic leukemia.

In DNA form, the CDR3 reads TGTGCCAGCAGGGGACAGGGGGGCTACACCTTC. This translates into CASRGQGGYTF. This chain joins TRBV2 and TRBJ1-2; the match to TRBD1 covers 10 bases. This CDR3 is built from 11 residues. Germline trimming cut 6 bases from V and 8 bases from J; bases unmatched to any gene: 0. CDR1 and CDR2 (germline): SNHLY, FYNNEI.

This clone has more than one count but fewer than ten. This sequence joins TRBV18 and TRBJ2-3, with a weak D call TRBD2 (6 bases). Trimming pared 3 bases from V and 1 base from J, leaving 11 bases between. Germline assignment: CDR1 KGHSH and CDR2 LQKENI. CDR3 length: 15 residues. For the CDR3, the DNA is TGTGCCAGCTCACCGACCAGGGAGGGCACAGATACGCAGTATTTT. This sequence encodes CASSPTREGTDTQYF.

The V gene is TRBV27, the J gene TRBJ1-6; D remains ambiguous. V shed 6 bases and J shed 4 bases, with 16 bases lying between them. The CDR3 sequence is 16 residues long. The V gene's germline CDR1 is MNHEY and CDR2 SMNVEV (reference sequence). The CDR3: CASSTDPDGYNSPLHF. In DNA form, the CDR3 reads TGTGCCAGCAGCACTGACCCGGACGGATATAATTCACCCCTCCACTTT.

This chain joins TRBV7-9 and TRBJ1-2; D is undetermined. V was trimmed by 0 bases and J by 1 base, leaving 15 bases between them. The CDR3 spans 17 residues. Per the germline V gene, CDR1 is SEHNR and CDR2 is FQNEAQ (reference sequence). The CDR3 is CASSLASEGLSNYGYTF. The CDR3 DNA is TGTGCCAGCAGCTTAGCTTCGGAGGGCCTTAGTAACTATGGCTACACCTTC. Full variable domain (outside the CDR3, taken from reference TRBV7-9 and TRBJ1-2): DTGVSQNPRHKITKRGQNVTFRCDPISEHNRLYWYRQTLGQGPEFLTYFQNEAQLEKSRLLSDRFSAERPKGSFSTLEIQRTEQGDSAMYLCASSLASEGLSNYGYTFGSGTRLTVV.

The chain carries TRBV5-4 and TRBJ2-7, with 8 bases fitting TRBD1. Germline CDR1 SGHNT, CDR2 YYREEE (reference sequence). This CDR3 has 14 amino acids. V gave up 4 bases and J gave up 2 bases; unmatched junction bases: 5. The CDR3 spells CASSPRTGTYEQYF. In DNA form, the CDR3 reads TGTGCCAGCAGCCCTAGGACAGGGACCTACGAGCAGTACTTC.

In this sample, this clone turned up once. The chain has TRBV19 and TRBJ1-4; no clear D gene. Trimming cost V 6 bases and J 2 bases, with 10 bases left between them. The V gene's germline CDR1 is LNHDA and CDR2 SQIVND (reference sequence). The length of the CDR3 is 14 residues. DNA of the CDR3: TGTGCCAGTAGCCCCACTGGGACTAATGAAAAACTGTTTTTT. Its protein is CASSPTGTNEKLFF.

The chain joins TRBV4-1 to TRBJ2-7, with a tentative D call TRBD1 (6 bases). V dropped 2 bases and J dropped 3 bases, with 17 bases sitting between them. Germline-derived CDR1 and CDR2 are MGHRA and YSYEKL. This CDR3 contains 16 residues. CDR3 protein: CASSQQQGRNGYEQYF. The CDR3 DNA reads TGCGCCAGCAGCCAACAGCAGGGGCGGAACGGCTACGAGCAGTACTTC.

The genes are TRBV18 and TRBJ2-3; D perhaps matches TRBD2 (6 bases). Germline V lookup: CDR1 KGHSH, CDR2 LQKENI. CDR3 length: 14 residues. Between the trimmed V and J ends, which lost 5 bases and 1 base, there was a span of 10 bases. The CDR3 sequence: CASSAAGRTDTQYF. In nucleotides, the CDR3 is TGTGCCAGCTCAGCCGCGGGGCGCACAGATACGCAGTATTTT.

The J gene is TRBJ2-7, the V gene TRBV10-3; 7 positions match TRBD1. This CDR3 is built from 15 residues. CDR1 ENHRY and CDR2 SYGVKD come from the germline V gene. Unmatched junction bases numbered 9, after V lost 0 bases and J lost 7 bases. CDR3 bases: TGTGCCATCAGTGAGTCGATTCAGGGGGACGTGGAGCAGTACTTC. Residues: CAISESIQGDVEQYF.

This chain links TRBV11-3 with TRBJ2-4; 7 positions agree with TRBD2. The CDR3 covers 16 residues. The junction had 5 bases not matched to a gene; V was cut back by 1 base and J by 2 bases. The germline CDR1 and CDR2 sequences are SGHNT and YENEEA. CDR3 region: CASSLGASGSKNIQYF. Here the CDR3 DNA reads TGTGCCAGCAGCTTAGGGGCTAGCGGCTCCAAAAACATTCAGTACTTC.

This chain joins TRBV5-1 and TRBJ2-7, with 7 bases matching TRBD1. The CDR3 is made up of 15 amino acids. The V segment lost 2 bases and the J segment 3 bases; nucleotides outside the gene matches: 8. Germline CDR1 and CDR2: SGHRS and YFSETQ. In nucleotides, the CDR3 is TGCGCCAGCAGCTTCCGGACAGGATCAGGCTACGAGCAGTACTTC. This translates into CASSFRTGSGYEQYF.

The V call is TRBV5-1, the J call TRBJ2-2; either TRBD1 or TRBD2 may supply D (5 bases each). The CDR3 length is 15 residues. Germline V gene sequence: CDR1 SGHRS, CDR2 YFSETQ. Trimming removed 1 base from V and 6 bases from J, with 13 bases in between. The CDR3 is CASSLTAGRAGELFF. The CDR3 coding sequence is TGCGCCAGCAGCTTGACGGCAGGGCGGGCCGGGGAGCTGTTTTTT.

J is TRBJ2-7 and V is TRBV27, with 13 bases that match TRBD2. The ends lost 6 bases at V and 6 bases at J; junction bases unmatched: 11. The germline CDR1 and CDR2 sequences are MNHEY and SMNVEV (reference sequence). The CDR3 has 16 residues. The CDR3 nucleotides read TGTGCCAGCAGACTAACTAGCGGGAGGGCCGGTGGCGAGCAGTACTTC. This codes for CASRLTSGRAGGEQYF.

The rearrangement uses TRBV25-1 and TRBJ1-1; 10 bases are shared with TRBD1. The CDR3 totals 14 residues. With 6 bases clipped from V and 4 bases from J, the junction kept 5 bases outside the gene matches. Germline V lookup: CDR1 MGHDK, CDR2 SYGVNS. CDR3 region: CASRSGQGFTEAFF. In nucleotides, the CDR3 is TGTGCCAGCAGGTCGGGACAGGGGTTCACTGAAGCTTTCTTT.

The chain combines TRBV28 with TRBJ1-2, with TRBD1 identical over 8 bases. This CDR3 is built from 16 residues. Germline V lookup: CDR1 MDHEN, CDR2 SYDVKM. The V and J ends lost 3 bases and 3 bases, in that order; junction bases with no gene match: 9. The chain's CDR3 is CASSFISGGADYGYTF. DNA of the CDR3: TGTGCCAGCAGTTTCATTTCAGGGGGCGCCGACTATGGCTACACCTTC.

This clone showed up just a few times. The rearrangement joins TRBV19 to TRBJ2-1; D might be TRBD1 (5 bases). Trimming took off 3 bases at V and 3 bases at J, with 6 bases between the two ends. Looked up from germline, CDR1 is LNHDA and CDR2 is SQIVND (reference sequence). This CDR3 region has 13 residues. The CDR3 DNA reads TGTGCCAGTAGTATCCAGGGCTACAATGAGCAGTTCTTC. Amino acid sequence: CASSIQGYNEQFF.

The chain recombines TRBV30 with TRBJ1-1; unclear D gene. Trimming took off 4 bases at V and 1 base at J, with 16 bases between the two ends. This CDR3 is 15 amino acids long. CDR1 is GTSNPN and CDR2 is SVGIG in the germline V gene (reference sequence). CDR3 amino acids: CAWKGGRLSNTEAFF. Here the CDR3 DNA reads TGTGCCTGGAAGGGAGGCAGGCTTTCGAACACTGAAGCTTTCTTT. Drawing the rest from reference TRBV30 and TRBJ1-1, the complete variable domain is SQTIHQWPATLVQPVGSPLSLECTVEGTSNPNLYWYRQAAGRGLQLLFYSVGIGQISSEVPQNLSASRPQDRQFILSSKKLLLSDSGFYLCAWKGGRLSNTEAFFGQGTRLTVV.

The chain recombines TRBV5-1 with TRBJ1-1, with 8 bases lining up with TRBD1. The junction had 4 bases not matched to a gene; V was cut back by 5 bases and J by 4 bases. The CDR3 is 13 amino acids. From germline, CDR1 is SGHRS and CDR2 YFSETQ. This CDR3 is CASRPTGGTEAFF. CDR3 in DNA: TGCGCCAGCAGACCTACAGGGGGCACTGAAGCTTTCTTT.

The chain links TRBV9 to TRBJ1-1, with no clear D. The CDR3 totals 12 residues. The germline CDR1 and CDR2 sequences are SGDLS and YYNGEE. V was shortened by 4 bases and J by 8 bases, with 12 bases between the two germline ends. The CDR3 DNA sequence: TGTGCCAGCAGCCGTGACGCGGGGGAAGCTTTCTTT. It yields the protein CASSRDAGEAFF.

The chain joins TRBV7-6 to TRBJ2-3; a possible D gene is TRBD2 (6 bases). V lost 1 base to trimming and J lost 3 bases, with 14 bases between them. This CDR3 contains 16 residues. CDR1 and CDR2 (germline): SGHVS, FNYEAQ. This chain's CDR3 is CASSLGFAGTTDTQYF. CDR3 nucleotide sequence: TGTGCCAGCAGCTTAGGGTTCGCTGGGACTACAGATACGCAGTATTTT.